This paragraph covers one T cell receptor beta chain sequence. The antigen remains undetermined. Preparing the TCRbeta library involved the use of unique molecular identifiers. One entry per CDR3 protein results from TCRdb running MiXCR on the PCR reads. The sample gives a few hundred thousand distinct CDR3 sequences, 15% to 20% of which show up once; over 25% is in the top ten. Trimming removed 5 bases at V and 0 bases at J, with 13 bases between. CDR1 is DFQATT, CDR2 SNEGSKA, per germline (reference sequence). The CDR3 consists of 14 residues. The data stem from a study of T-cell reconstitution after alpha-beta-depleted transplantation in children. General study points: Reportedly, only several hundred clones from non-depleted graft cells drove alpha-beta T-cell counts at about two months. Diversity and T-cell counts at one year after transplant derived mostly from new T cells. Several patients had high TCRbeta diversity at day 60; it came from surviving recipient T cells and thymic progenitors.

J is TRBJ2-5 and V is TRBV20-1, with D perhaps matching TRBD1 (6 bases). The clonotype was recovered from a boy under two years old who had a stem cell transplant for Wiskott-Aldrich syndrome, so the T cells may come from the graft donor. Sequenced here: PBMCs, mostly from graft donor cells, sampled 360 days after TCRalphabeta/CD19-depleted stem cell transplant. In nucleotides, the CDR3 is TGCAGTGCTGATTCGGACAGCTACCAAGAGACCCAGTACTTC. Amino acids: CSADSDSYQETQYF.